The 2 T cell receptor beta chains reported below all come from one sample, sequenced in a study of shared clonotypes between healthy human individuals. Profiling relied on immunoSEQ multiplex PCR, and the TCRdb table lists in-frame clones only, not all of them. Seen here are 2 million to 3 million clones, roughly 93% observed once, and the top ten hold approximately 0.35%. Sequenced sample: naive CD4+ T cells from PBMCs. The sample's subset: CD45RA+ positively selected. The source of these receptors is a man aged 18-30 years in good health. Some clones in this sample may be carry-over from other donors' samples.

CDR3 sequence: CAISESGGRPYTF. The CDR3 bases are TGTGCCATCAGTGAGTCGGGTGGTAGGCCCTACACCTTC. The V gene is TRBV10-3, the J gene TRBJ1-2, with no clear D. Trimming removed 0 bases from V and 10 bases from J, with 12 bases in between. Germline V gene data show CDR1 as ENHRY and CDR2 as SYGVKD. The CDR3 has 13 amino acids.

The gene calls are TRBV4-2 and TRBJ1-4; tentatively, D is TRBD1 (6 bases). This CDR3 is built from 16 residues. Trimming took off 0 bases at V and 8 bases at J, with 16 bases between the two ends. CDR1 and CDR2 from the germline V gene are LGHNA and YNFKEQ. CDR3 DNA: TGTGCCAGCAGCCAAGAGGGGGGCGGGACCAGGGAAAAACTGTTTTTT. It yields the protein CASSQEGGGTREKLFF.